This T cell receptor beta chain came from a study of shared clonotypes between healthy human individuals. Every subset had its genomic DNA shared out evenly among several immunoSEQ plates. Sequencing used immunoSEQ multiplex PCR; TCRdb keeps in-frame clones, though not all of them. The profile shows 600,000 or so clones, 95% to 98% of them singletons. The V end was cut by 5 bases, the J end by 2 bases, with 15 bases between. The CDR3 is 15 residues long. CDR1 and CDR2 (germline): PRHDT, FYEKMQ (reference sequence). Terminally differentiated effector memory CD45RA+ cells were excluded from the naive CD8 cells, which were CD45RO-negative and positively selected for CCR7.

V is TRBV13 and J is TRBJ2-5; tentatively, D is TRBD1 (5 bases). Specimen: naive CD8+ T cells sorted from blood. This clonotype was sampled from a man younger than 45 in good health. DNA for the CDR3: TGTGCCAGCAGCCCCGCAACCCGACAGCAAGAGACCCAGTACTTC. This translates into CASSPATRQQETQYF.